A single sample gave rise to the 32 T cell receptor beta chains below, sequenced in a study of cytomegalovirus exposure and HLA in healthy donors. It was with 60 Vbeta and 13 Jbeta primers that the PCR ran. The method was immunoSEQ multiplex PCR; TCRdb's version includes in-frame clones alone and lacks a portion of them. The repertoire has 90,000 to 140,000 clones, 60% to 85% of them found once; the top ten carry around 6%. The sample taken for sequencing was PBMCs. The receptors were gathered from a male donor in good health and CMV-seronegative.

This chain uses TRBV7-9 with TRBJ2-5, with a possible D match to TRBD2 (6 bases). CDR1 is SEHNR and CDR2 is FQNEAQ in the germline V gene (reference sequence). This CDR3 comprises 17 residues. The ends were cut back, 1 base at V and 4 bases at J, with 19 bases in the middle. This CDR3 reads CASSLELVGGIGETQYF. The CDR3 region has the DNA TGTGCCAGCAGCTTAGAGTTGGTGGGCGGGATCGGAGAGACCCAGTACTTC.

The chain couples TRBV2 to TRBJ2-7; perhaps TRBD2 as D (6 bases). Per the germline V gene, CDR1 is SNHLY and CDR2 is FYNNEI. Trimming stripped 4 bases from V and 6 bases from J, with 16 bases between. The CDR3 is 14 residues long. The CDR3: CASSVAWQGGEQYF. The CDR3 DNA reads TGTGCCAGCAGTGTTGCGTGGCAGGGAGGCGAGCAGTACTTC.

The chain has TRBV28 and TRBJ2-1; D remains unclear. This CDR3 is built from 12 residues. Germline CDR1 reads MDHEN; CDR2 reads SYDVKM. V lost 7 bases and J lost 5, with 9 bases in between. The CDR3 loop reads CASNTRDNEQFF. CDR3 nucleotide sequence: TGTGCCAGCAATACCCGGGACAATGAGCAGTTCTTC.

The gene calls are TRBV6-6 and TRBJ1-2; 7 bases align to TRBD1. The V gene's germline CDR1 is MNHNY and CDR2 SVGAGI (reference sequence). The CDR3 has 13 residues. With 10 bases clipped from V and 8 bases from J, the junction kept 13 bases outside the gene matches. CDR3 sequence reads: CATGVGQDRGYTF. The CDR3 nucleotides are TGTGCCACAGGGGTTGGACAGGATAGGGGCTACACCTTC.

This chain joins TRBV30 and TRBJ2-5, with D tentatively TRBD2 (6 bases). The length of the CDR3 is 13 residues. The V end was cut by 5 bases, the J end by 5 bases, with 15 bases between. Per the germline V gene, CDR1 is GTSNPN and CDR2 is SVGIG (reference sequence). The CDR3 DNA reads as TGTGCCTGGGTCAGGGCAGGAGGGGAGACCCAGTACTTC. Protein sequence: CAWVRAGGETQYF.

The chain joins TRBV19 to TRBJ2-1; 9 nucleotides match TRBD1. Germline CDR1 and CDR2: LNHDA and SQIVND (reference sequence). J was trimmed by 8 bases and V by 4 bases; bases with no gene match: 12. The CDR3 is made up of 16 amino acids. CDR3 DNA sequence: TGTGCCAGTAGTAGCTGGGGGACAGGGAAGTTCGATGAGCAGTTCTTC. This sequence encodes CASSSWGTGKFDEQFF.

The chain links TRBV6-1 to TRBJ2-7, with 10 bases fitting TRBD2. The length of the CDR3 is 17 residues. Losses at the gene ends were 0 bases for V and 4 bases for J; bases not matched to a gene: 9. The V gene's germline CDR1 is MNHNS and CDR2 SASEGT. DNA of the CDR3: TGTGCCAGCAGTGAAGCACGGTCAAGGACTAGCGGATACGAGCAGTACTTC. Translated, it gives CASSEARSRTSGYEQYF.

The chain has TRBV4-3 and TRBJ1-1, with D perhaps matching TRBD1 (6 bases). The germline V gene has CDR1 LGHNA and CDR2 YSLEER. V dropped 3 bases and J dropped 1 base, with 15 bases sitting between them. This CDR3 is built from 16 residues. CDR3 in amino acids: CASSHGQRGGNTEAFF. CDR3 coding DNA: TGCGCCAGCAGCCACGGACAGAGAGGAGGGAACACTGAAGCTTTCTTT.

The chain has TRBV27 and TRBJ1-4; tentative D call: TRBD1 (6 bases). The CDR3 extends over 16 amino acids. V lost 7 bases and J 3 bases, leaving 18 bases between the germline ends. CDR1 and CDR2 (germline): MNHEY, SMNVEV (reference sequence). DNA for the CDR3: TGTGCCAGCACGAGGGGGGGCGATCTGGCTAATGAAAAACTGTTTTTT. It yields the protein CASTRGGDLANEKLFF.

On this clone itself: A junction boundary mismatches the germline segment, possibly from a read error. The rearrangement links TRBV18 to TRBJ1-5; D is uncertain. The V gene's germline CDR1 is KGHSH and CDR2 LQKENI. This CDR3 contains 15 residues. CDR3 DNA: TGTGCCAGCTCTCCTACCAGTAACAGCAATCAGTCCCAGCATTTT. Its translation is CASSPTSNSNQSQHF.

The J gene is TRBJ1-2, the V gene TRBV28; no reliable D call. From germline, CDR1 is MDHEN and CDR2 SYDVKM. This CDR3 region has 11 residues. Trimming took 3 bases from V and 4 from J, leaving 3 bases between them. CDR3 in amino acids: CASSFGYGYTF. The CDR3 nucleotides are TGTGCCAGCAGTTTCGGCTATGGCTACACCTTC.

The chain employs TRBV9 and TRBJ1-3; possible D gene TRBD1, 6 bases. The end of the DNA aligns better with TRBJ2-2, so the J call may be wrong. CDR1 is SGDLS, CDR2 YYNGEE, per germline. The CDR3 sequence is 17 residues long. The CDR3 loop reads CASSVFAQGHTTGELFF. The CDR3 nucleotides read TGTGCCAGCAGCGTATTTGCCCAGGGACATACCACCGGGGAGCTGTTTTTT.

The V gene is TRBV30, the J gene TRBJ2-1; D might be TRBD2 (6 bases). Germline CDR1 is GTSNPN and CDR2 is SVGIG (reference sequence). Trimming left V 1 base short and J 7 bases short, with 14 bases between. CDR3 length: 14 amino acids. The CDR3 reads CAWSGGDGWNEQFF. CDR3 bases: TGTGCCTGGAGTGGGGGGGACGGGTGGAATGAGCAGTTCTTC.

This clone has a single count. This chain links TRBV5-1 with TRBJ2-7, with D possibly being TRBD2 (6 bases). Germline loops: CDR1 SGHRS, CDR2 YFSETQ. The V end was cut by 1 base, the J end by 4 bases, with 27 bases between. This CDR3 contains 19 residues. CDR3 loop: CASSLLGGVVSGGVYEQYF. The DNA of the CDR3 is TGCGCCAGCAGCTTGTTGGGTGGGGTGGTATCCGGGGGAGTTTACGAGCAGTACTTC.

This clone was seen more than once but under ten times. The chain has TRBV5-6 and TRBJ2-7; 8 nucleotides line up with TRBD2. J was trimmed by 6 bases and V by 3 bases; bases with no gene match: 5. The CDR3 spans 13 residues. Germline V CDR1 and CDR2: SGHDT, YYEEEE. CDR3: CASSSGGGREQYF. In nucleotides, the CDR3 is TGTGCCAGCAGCTCCGGGGGGGGGCGCGAGCAGTACTTC.

The chain employs TRBV5-4 and TRBJ2-2, with a possible D match to TRBD1 (5 bases). Germline CDR1 SGHNT, CDR2 YYREEE (reference sequence). CDR3 length: 17 amino acids. Trimming took 5 bases from V and 1 from J, leaving 18 bases between them. CDR3 residues: CASRPSGQGLNTGELFF. The CDR3 region has the DNA TGTGCCAGCAGACCCTCAGGGCAGGGTCTGAACACCGGGGAGCTGTTTTTT.

This clone was counted a single time. The gene calls are TRBV7-2 and TRBJ2-7, with 7 bases aligning to TRBD2. The ends lost 4 bases at V and 6 bases at J; junction bases unmatched: 6. CDR1 and CDR2 from the germline V gene are SGHTA and FQGNSA. This CDR3 region has 13 residues. CDR3 sequence: CASSSGRSAEQYF. CDR3 in DNA: TGTGCCAGCAGCTCCGGGAGGTCCGCCGAGCAGTACTTC.

The chain joins TRBV11-2 to TRBJ1-1; maybe TRBD1 (6 bases). This CDR3 has 16 amino acids. Between the trimmed V and J ends, which lost 1 base and 3 bases, there was a span of 15 bases. The germline V gene has CDR1 SGHAT and CDR2 FQNNGV. The CDR3 DNA sequence: TGTGCCAGCAGCTTAGGGTATATGGGGGCGTACACTGAAGCTTTCTTT. Translated: CASSLGYMGAYTEAFF.

This clone showed up just a few times. This chain links TRBV7-2 with TRBJ2-1; 7 nucleotides agree with TRBD1. With V trimmed by 8 bases and J by 4 bases, 8 bases remained unmatched. This CDR3 contains 14 residues. CDR1 is SGHTA and CDR2 is FQGNSA in the germline V gene. CDR3: CASGFRDSYNEQFF. The CDR3 DNA sequence: TGTGCCAGCGGATTTAGGGACAGTTACAATGAGCAGTTCTTC.

The chain combines TRBV27 with TRBJ2-5; no definite D call. Germline V gene lookup returns CDR1 MNHEY and CDR2 SMNVEV (reference sequence). Trimming took 3 bases from V and 1 from J, leaving 9 bases between them. This CDR3 has 14 residues. The CDR3, as DNA: TGTGCCAGCAGTTTCGTTGGCGGCCAAGAGACCCAGTACTTC. This encodes CASSFVGGQETQYF.

This clone was observed a few times. The chain combines TRBV5-1 with TRBJ1-5; 7 bases align to TRBD1. V trimming: 0 bases; J trimming: 6 bases; junction bases outside the gene matches: 6. CDR1 SGHRS and CDR2 YFSETQ come from the germline V gene. CDR3 length: 15 residues. CDR3 residues: CASSLGGQRGQPQHF. The CDR3 DNA reads TGCGCCAGCAGCTTGGGGGGACAGAGGGGTCAGCCCCAGCATTTT.

This clone appeared a single time. The chain joins TRBV19 to TRBJ1-2, with TRBD1 matching 8 bases. CDR3 size: 14 residues. Germline CDR1 is LNHDA and CDR2 is SQIVND (reference sequence). V dropped 4 bases and J dropped 4; count of bases not matched to a gene: 5. In DNA, the CDR3 is TGTGCCAGTAGTACGGACAGGGAGGGCTATGGCTACACCTTC. Its translation: CASSTDREGYGYTF.

The V and J genes are TRBV7-2 and TRBJ2-4; D perhaps matches TRBD1 (6 bases). Germline-derived CDR1 and CDR2 are SGHTA and FQGNSA. Trimming took 4 bases from V and 8 from J, leaving 18 bases between them. The CDR3 totals 15 residues. CDR3 loop: CASSSARGKRDIQYF. CDR3 DNA sequence: TGTGCCAGCAGCTCAGCGAGGGGGAAAAGGGACATTCAGTACTTC. The full variable domain, with the rest looked up from reference TRBV7-2 and TRBJ2-4, is GAGVSQSPSNKVTEKGKDVELRCDPISGHTALYWYRQSLGQGLEFLIYFQGNSAPDKSGLPSDRFSAERTGGSVSTLTIQRTQQEDSAVYLCASSSARGKRDIQYFGAGTRLSVL.

This clone was seen only a few times. The rearrangement links TRBV7-9 to TRBJ1-1; 7 nucleotides agree with TRBD1. CDR3 size: 14 residues. Germline CDR1 is SEHNR and CDR2 is FQNEAQ (reference sequence). Trimming cost V 5 bases and J 11 bases; bases outside gene matches: 14. The CDR3: CASSRGVTGRMAFF. The CDR3 nucleotides read TGTGCCAGCAGCCGAGGAGTGACAGGGAGGATGGCTTTCTTT.

This sequence joins TRBV10-3 and TRBJ2-1; 14 nucleotides match TRBD2. V lost 5 bases, J lost 8 bases, and 8 bases stayed unmatched. From germline, CDR1 is ENHRY and CDR2 SYGVKD. This CDR3 region has 16 residues. CDR3 sequence reads: CAISLQGLAGGDEQFF. The CDR3 region has the DNA TGTGCCATCAGTCTCCAAGGACTAGCGGGAGGTGATGAGCAGTTCTTC.

V is TRBV19 and J is TRBJ2-7, with D uncertain. This CDR3 spans 11 amino acids. V lost 4 bases to trimming and J lost 3 bases, with 4 bases between them. CDR1 and CDR2 (germline): LNHDA, SQIVND (reference sequence). Written as DNA, the CDR3 is TGTGCCAGTAGTACGGGCTACGAGCAGTACTTC. The encoded protein is CASSTGYEQYF.

This clone is a singleton in its sample. The chain recombines TRBV11-2 with TRBJ2-1; D possibly corresponds to TRBD2 (5 bases). Germline V gives CDR1 SGHAT, CDR2 FQNNGV. The V and J ends lost 4 bases and 3 bases respectively, with 10 bases between them. The CDR3 loop spans 14 amino acids. CDR3 loop: CASSSSRDYNEQFF. The CDR3 DNA is TGTGCCAGCAGCTCCAGCCGGGACTACAATGAGCAGTTCTTC.

The rearrangement uses TRBV9 and TRBJ1-2; 9 bases line up with TRBD1. This CDR3 spans 13 amino acids. Losses at the gene ends were 4 bases for V and 6 bases for J; bases not matched to a gene: 4. Germline CDR1 SGDLS, CDR2 YYNGEE. The CDR3 reads CASSRDRADGYTF. CDR3 bases: TGTGCCAGCAGCCGGGACAGGGCCGATGGCTACACCTTC.

This sequence joins TRBV27 and TRBJ2-2; D unclear. Per the germline V gene, CDR1 is MNHEY and CDR2 is SMNVEV (reference sequence). CDR3 length equals 16 residues. V shed 5 bases and J shed 4 bases, with 17 bases lying between them. As DNA, the CDR3 is TGTGCCAGCAGTCTAGTGCCAGCCCGGAGCACCGGGGAGCTGTTTTTT. Residues: CASSLVPARSTGELFF.

V gene TRBV4-1 combines with J gene TRBJ1-1, with 8 bases fitting TRBD1. Trimming cost V 4 bases and J 7 bases; bases outside gene matches: 8. The V gene's germline CDR1 is MGHRA and CDR2 YSYEKL. The CDR3 consists of 14 residues. The CDR3 here is CASSPLGRGLEAFF. The DNA for the CDR3 is TGCGCCAGCAGCCCCTTGGGCAGGGGGCTTGAAGCTTTCTTT.

The rearrangement uses TRBV28 and TRBJ2-3, with 14 positions matching TRBD2. Germline CDR1 is MDHEN and CDR2 is SYDVKM. The CDR3 is made up of 16 amino acids. J was trimmed by 2 bases and V by 5 bases; bases with no gene match: 3. For the CDR3, the DNA is TGTGCCAGCAGTGCGACTAGCGGGAGGGCCACAGATACGCAGTATTTT. Amino acid sequence: CASSATSGRATDTQYF. The full variable domain, in which reference TRBV28 and TRBJ2-3 provide the parts outside the CDR3, is DVKVTQSSRYLVKRTGEKVFLECVQDMDHENMFWYRQDPGLGLRLIYFSYDVKMKEKGDIPEGYSVSREKKERFSLILESASTNQTSMYLCASSATSGRATDTQYFGPGTRLTVL.

This chain connects TRBV10-3 to TRBJ1-5, with a weak D call TRBD1 (5 bases). Germline assignment: CDR1 ENHRY and CDR2 SYGVKD. Trimming pared 10 bases from V and 3 bases from J, leaving 10 bases between. This CDR3 spans 12 amino acids. CDR3 nucleotide sequence: TGTGCCAATGGGGCTTCCAATCAGCCCCAGCATTTT. Protein: CANGASNQPQHF.